Here is one T cell receptor (beta chain) with its context. No antigen is known for it. These data are taken from a study of T cell responses to AZD1222 COVID-19 vaccine. Background on the study: The study pooled second doses at about 4 or about 12 weeks. Study-level results: Baseline serostatus was positive in only a handful of AZD1222 recipients. Sampling captured repertoires only after the peak T cell response.

CDR1 and CDR2 (germline): LGHNT, FRNRAP. Deletions cut 5 bases from V and 4 bases from J, with 15 bases between. This CDR3 is 15 amino acids long. Clones were sequenced by immunoSEQ multiplex PCR, and TCRdb holds only the in-frame ones, with some missing. The sample holds 130,000 or so clones, 93% seen once. Material: peripheral blood, obtained on day 0 of AZD1222 vaccination. The receptor comes from an adult in good health. The chain has TRBV12-5 and TRBJ1-3; D is unresolved. The CDR3 DNA is TGTGCTAGTGGTCCCGGAGTTGGCCGAGGAAACACCATATATTTT. Translation: CASGPGVGRGNTIYF.